This T cell receptor beta chain is from a study of blood T cell repertoires in COVID-19 (TCRdb year 2020). Context from the whole study: Collaborator samples came from the United States, Italy and Spain and covered acute and convalescent phases of COVID-19. The material from the prospective study consisted of cDNA or gDNA derived from T cells, B-cell-depleted T cells, or PBMCs. Subjects who had been exposed to COVID-19, were actively infected with it, or had recovered from it provided the deeply sampled blood TCRbeta repertoires that made up the dataset. A freely available public database, intended as a resource for researchers studying the immune response to SARS-CoV-2, is where the repertoires were released. Samples came from the ongoing ImmuneRACE study (first 160 participants) plus 1,254 subjects from 6 global collaborators. Sample metadata almost always included a de-identified subject ID, COVID-19 status, age in years and sex. Where available, HLA class I and class II types were taken from metadata supplied by the sample provider and were not determined by assay-based typing.

CDR1 and CDR2 were assigned from the germline V gene as SGHRS and YFSETQ. The V end loses 3 bases and the J end loses 0 bases, and a stretch of 10 bases separates them. Measured from the cysteine to the phenylalanine, the CDR3 is 15 residues long. Solely the CDR3 DNA is kept, with 45 bases framed from the first base. The collaborating institutions used their own protocols to collect whole blood in K2EDTA tubes. For TCRbeta analysis, collaborator samples were shipped as frozen whole blood, as isolated PBMCs, or as DNA extracted from either sample type. General findings and caveats noted by the study authors: How much clinical and demographic metadata was included differed by source and by participant, and the metadata was provided uncurated.

To note about this clone: Its antigen remains unidentified. There are no base qualities to consult, and no much larger clone falls within one base.

TCRbeta CDR3 regions were amplified from genomic DNA using the immunoSEQ Assay, a bias-controlled multiplex PCR. For the original study's pipeline: Nucleated cell counts per sample were estimated from amplification of reference gene primers within the assay. To quantify the absolute abundance of each unique TCRbeta CDR3 rearrangement, sequence reads were collapsed and filtered. For each sample, productive Simpson clonality was calculated by taking the square root of Simpson's diversity index across productive rearrangements. Held by TCRdb, this immuneACCESS table contains in-frame sequences only and omits some clones. Under half of the omission traces to an unresolved V gene where checked; the cause of the rest is unknown. That table supplies the V and J calls and clone size; D and trimming were determined from the DNA. A total of under 50,000 clones appear in this sample, more than 75% of them only once. The ten largest clones capture over 8.5% of the sample.

This TCR was recovered from a middle-aged man with active COVID-19. In this chain, TRBV5-1 is recombined with TRBJ2-1; the D gene remains uncertain. The source material was peripheral blood. CDR3 reads: CASSSGWSSYNEQFF. The bases read TGCGCCAGCAGCTCTGGGTGGAGCTCCTACAATGAGCAGTTCTTC.